This T cell receptor (beta chain) appears in the sequencing data of a study of CD8+ T cells in alopecia areata. The study's findings and limits: The study also sequences resident alphabeta T cells of normal skin in scalp samples. Patients displayed less clarity in TCR sharing than mice, a finding possibly related to HLA. The treated group had a single nonresponder, limiting CD8+ expansion-response conclusions. Many expanded lesional clones persisted during tofacitinib (in both scalp and blood).

It was cDNA, reverse transcribed from extracted RNA, that served as the sequencing template. Using immunoSEQ multiplex PCR, the repertoire was profiled, and TCRdb retains in-frame clones only, with some absent. The table shows some 200,000 clones, with around three fifths occurring only once. Treatment here: oral pan-JAK inhibitor, 5-10 mg twice daily. The sample holds a few counts of this clone. Antigen unknown. Additional DNA sequences in this sample encode the identical CDR3. Germline lookup yields CDR1 SGHRS and CDR2 YFSETQ. This CDR3 is built from 13 residues. Trimming cost V 4 bases and J 5 bases, with 12 bases left between them.

The source material was CD8+ T cells sorted from blood, sampled at week 24, from a patient treated with tofacitinib. The genes are TRBV5-1 and TRBJ1-1, with D perhaps TRBD1 (6 bases). The source is a human donor with alopecia areata. The CDR3 nucleotides are TGCGCCAGCAGCCTCGGGGGCAGGACTGAAGCTTTCTTT. Encoded protein: CASSLGGRTEAFF.